Below, 14 T cell receptor beta chains from the same sample are listed, as sequenced in a study of CD8+CD57+ T cells in acquired aplastic anemia (dated by TCRdb to the late 2010s). Instrument used: Illumina HiSeq 2000. Genomic DNA served as template for TCR beta VDJ combination and CDR3 sequence profiling. TCRdb handled the public reads itself, with Q25 trimming in fastp and clone calling in MiXCR, and kept productive beta chains. Rows with a matching CDR3 protein are joined into one entry that keeps the most common DNA and genes. In all, the sample holds about 180,000 distinct CDR3 sequences, and 45% to 60% of those were seen once. The ten largest make up 13% of the sample. Flow cytometry had shown CD8+CD57+ cell expansion in the patients selected for sequencing. The sample taken for sequencing was sorted CD4+, CD8+, or CD8+CD57+ T cells (not recorded which) from PBMCs. These receptors were collected from a human donor with aplastic anemia.

The V call is TRBV5-1, the J call TRBJ2-1, with 12 bases identical to TRBD2. The germline gives CDR1 SGHRS, CDR2 YFSETQ. This CDR3 has 16 amino acids. The ends lost 0 bases at V and 12 bases at J; junction bases unmatched: 10. CDR3 amino acids: CASSLGLAGETDTQFF. In nucleotides, the CDR3 is TGCGCCAGCAGCTTGGGACTAGCGGGGGAGACAGATACGCAGTTCTTC.

The chain joins TRBV9 to TRBJ2-5, with a weak D call TRBD2 (5 bases). In germline, CDR1 is SGDLS, CDR2 YYNGEE. Trimming stripped 7 bases from V and 5 bases from J, with 21 bases between. The CDR3 covers 15 residues. Written as DNA, the CDR3 is TGTGCCAGCTTTGTGAGGGTGCCCCGTCGGGAGACCCAGTACTTC. It translates to CASFVRVPRRETQYF.

This clonotype was seen once. The chain uses TRBV28 and TRBJ1-1; D is unclear. The CDR3 extends over 14 amino acids. Trimming stripped 9 bases from V and 1 base from J, with 15 bases between. From germline, CDR1 is MDHEN and CDR2 SYDVKM. CDR3 bases: TGTGCCAGTACTTATCCCCTTGGGAACACTGAAGCTTTCTTT. The encoded protein is CASTYPLGNTEAFF.

The chain joins TRBV29-1 to TRBJ1-2; D is perhaps TRBD1 (6 bases). This CDR3 contains 14 residues. The V gene's germline CDR1 is SQVTM and CDR2 ANQGSEA. The V end lost 2 bases, the J end lost 2 bases, and 12 bases lay between the germline ends. The CDR3 reads CSVEIQGLNYGYTF. The DNA for the CDR3 is TGCAGCGTTGAAATACAGGGCCTGAACTATGGCTACACCTTC.

This chain uses TRBV6-2 or TRBV6-3 with TRBJ2-5, with D possibly TRBD2 on 6 matching bases. V shed 5 bases and J shed 3 bases, with 10 bases lying between them. Germline V gene data show CDR1 as MNHEY and CDR2 as SVGEGT. This CDR3 region has 13 residues. CDR3 sequence reads: CASSPTSKETQYF. CDR3 coding DNA: TGTGCCAGCAGTCCCACTAGCAAAGAGACCCAGTACTTC.

At least ten counts were recorded for this clonotype. CDR3 coding DNA: TGCAGTGCTAGAATCTCAGGGGAGATGAACACTGAAGCTTTCTTT. This translates into CSARISGEMNTEAFF. The V gene is TRBV20-1, the J gene TRBJ1-1; a possible D gene is TRBD1 (6 bases). CDR1 DFQATT and CDR2 SNEGSKA come from the germline V gene (reference sequence). Trimming removed 2 bases from V and 0 bases from J, with 13 bases in between. The CDR3 has 15 residues.

This clonotype came up many times. The chain is built from TRBV5-4 and TRBJ2-7; D may be TRBD1 (5 bases). Germline CDR1 SGHNT, CDR2 YYREEE (reference sequence). The V end lost 0 bases, the J end lost 6 bases, and 10 bases lay between the germline ends. This CDR3 comprises 13 residues. The CDR3 sequence is CASSLVREREQYF. CDR3 bases: TGTGCCAGCAGCTTGGTCAGGGAACGCGAGCAGTACTTC.

This clonotype was detected a few times. V is TRBV18 and J is TRBJ2-5; 7 bases fit TRBD1. Germline V lookup: CDR1 KGHSH, CDR2 LQKENI. The CDR3 is made up of 14 amino acids. V shed 1 base and J 4 bases; nucleotides not matched to a gene: 3. As DNA, the CDR3 is TGTGCCAGCTCACCACAGGGGGCAGGAGAGACCCAGTACTTC. As protein: CASSPQGAGETQYF.

This chain joins TRBV7-9 and TRBJ1-1; weak D call: TRBD1 (5 bases). V lost 4 bases and J lost 8, with 11 bases in between. This CDR3 spans 12 amino acids. Germline CDR1 SEHNR, CDR2 FQNEAQ (reference sequence). Written as DNA, the CDR3 is TGTGCCAGCAGCTCTGGTTGGGGGGAAGCTTTCTTT. Translated: CASSSGWGEAFF. The full variable domain, in which reference TRBV7-9 and TRBJ1-1 provide the parts outside the CDR3, is DTGVSQNPRHKITKRGQNVTFRCDPISEHNRLYWYRQTLGQGPEFLTYFQNEAQLEKSRLLSDRFSAERPKGSFSTLEIQRTEQGDSAMYLCASSSGWGEAFFGQGTRLTVV.

In its sample, this clonotype was seen a few times. J is TRBJ2-7 and V is TRBV7-2; no clear D gene. The CDR3 consists of 11 residues. Germline-derived CDR1 and CDR2 are SGHTA and FQGNSA. Trimming removed 7 bases from V and 6 bases from J, with 10 bases in between. In DNA form, the CDR3 reads TGTGCCAGCACAGACTTGGCCGAGCAGTACTTC. This encodes CASTDLAEQYF.

This clonotype showed up many times. Written as DNA, the CDR3 is TGCAGCGTTGTTTATCACCCCAATCAGCCCCAGCATTTT. As protein: CSVVYHPNQPQHF. V is TRBV29-1 and J is TRBJ1-5; D remains ambiguous. The germline V gene has CDR1 SQVTM and CDR2 ANQGSEA. Trimming cost V 4 bases and J 3 bases, with 10 bases left between them. There are 13 residues in the CDR3.

This clonotype appeared a few times. This may arise from a read error, as a much more abundant clone is one base away. The CDR3 loop reads CEWDSFLNTEAFF. CDR3 sequence (DNA): TGTGAGTGGGACAGCTTTTTGAACACTGAAGCTTTCTTT. This rearrangement joins TRBV20-1 to TRBJ1-1; 7 bases match TRBD1. The germline gives CDR1 DFQATT, CDR2 SNEGSKA (reference sequence). The CDR3 is made up of 13 amino acids.

This clonotype appeared once. A read error may account for a junction end that differs from germline. The chain combines TRBV7-2 with TRBJ1-6, with D unresolved. The CDR3 contains 15 residues. CDR1 is SGHTA and CDR2 is FQGNSA in the germline V gene. CDR3 bases: TGTGCCAACAGCTTGTCAGAGCAGCCTAACTCACCCCTCCACTTT. Translating gives CANSLSEQPNSPLHF. Filled out from reference TRBV7-2 and TRBJ1-6, the complete variable domain reads GAGVSQSPSNKVTEKGKDVELRCDPISGHTALYWYRQSLGQGLEFLIYFQGNSAPDKSGLPSDRFSAERTGGSVSTLTIQRTQQEDSAVYLCANSLSEQPNSPLHFGNGTRLTVT.

The chain carries TRBV19 and TRBJ2-7; TRBD1 aligns across 7 bases. The CDR3 is made up of 14 amino acids. The germline CDR1 and CDR2 sequences are LNHDA and SQIVND (reference sequence). V dropped 4 bases and J dropped 6; count of bases not matched to a gene: 9. CDR3 loop: CASSTVDRVGEQYF. The CDR3, as DNA: TGTGCCAGTAGTACCGTAGACAGGGTCGGCGAGCAGTACTTC. Supplemented by reference TRBV19 and TRBJ2-7, the full variable domain reads DGGITQSPKYLFRKEGQNVTLSCEQNLNHDAMYWYRQDPGQGLRLIYYSQIVNDFQKGDIAEGYSVSREKKESFPLTVTSAQKNPTAFYLCASSTVDRVGEQYFGPGTRLTVT.